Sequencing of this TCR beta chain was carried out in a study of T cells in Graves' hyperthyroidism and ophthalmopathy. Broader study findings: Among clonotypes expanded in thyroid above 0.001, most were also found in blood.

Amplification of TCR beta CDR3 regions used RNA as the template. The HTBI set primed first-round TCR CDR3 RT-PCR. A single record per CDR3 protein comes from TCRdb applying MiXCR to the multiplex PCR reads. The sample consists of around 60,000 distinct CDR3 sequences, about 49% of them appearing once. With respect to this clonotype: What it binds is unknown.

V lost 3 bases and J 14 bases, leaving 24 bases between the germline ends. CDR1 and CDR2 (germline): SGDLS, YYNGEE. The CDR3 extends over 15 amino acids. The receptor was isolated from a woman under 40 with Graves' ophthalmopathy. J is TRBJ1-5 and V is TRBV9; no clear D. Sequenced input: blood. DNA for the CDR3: TGTGCCAGCAGCGCCCGTAGCGGGAGTACCTCCTACGAGCATTTT. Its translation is CASSARSGSTSYEHF. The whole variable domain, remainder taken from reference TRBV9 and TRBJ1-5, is DSGVTQTPKHLITATGQRVTLRCSPRSGDLSVYWYQQSLDQGLQFLIQYYNGEERAKGNILERFSAQQFPDLHSELNLSSLELGDSALYFCASSARSGSTSYEHFGDGTRLSIL.